Below, 11 T cell receptor beta chains from the same sample are listed, as sequenced in a study of CD8+ T cells in alopecia areata. Regarding treatment: oral pan-JAK inhibitor, 5-10 mg twice daily. Extracted from the samples, RNA was reverse transcribed into cDNA to serve as the sequencing template. Using immunoSEQ multiplex PCR, the repertoire was profiled, and TCRdb retains in-frame clones only, with some absent. The repertoire holds some 170,000 clones, with less than 70% as singletons. The sample here was CD8+ T cells sorted from blood, taken at week 24, from a patient treated with tofacitinib. These receptors were obtained from a human donor with alopecia areata.

CDR3 sequence reads: CASSKPCTSGSSYEQYF. In DNA form, the CDR3 reads TGTGCCAGCAGCAAGCCGTGTACTAGCGGGAGTTCTTACGAGCAGTACTTC. The chain combines TRBV21-1 with TRBJ2-7; TRBD2 was called by the table and not checked on the DNA. TRBV21-1 is a recognized pseudogene. The CDR3 contains 17 residues.

This clone appeared a single time. The chain has TRBV11-2 and TRBJ1-2; the D gene is possibly TRBD1 (5 bases). CDR1 and CDR2 (germline): SGHAT, FQNNGV. Trimming pared 5 bases from V and 5 bases from J, leaving 15 bases between. This CDR3 spans 14 amino acids. In DNA form, the CDR3 reads TGTGCCAGCAGCCACGACACCTGGGGGTATGGCTACACCTTC. It codes for CASSHDTWGYGYTF.

J is TRBJ2-2 and V is TRBV5-1; D call uncertain. This CDR3 contains 14 residues. Germline CDR1 reads SGHRS; CDR2 reads YFSETQ. Trimming took off 0 bases at V and 1 base at J, with 4 bases between the two ends. CDR3 in amino acids: CASSLAWNTGELFF. Here the CDR3 DNA reads TGCGCCAGCAGCTTGGCGTGGAACACCGGGGAGCTGTTTTTT. The full variable domain, in which reference TRBV5-1 and TRBJ2-2 provide the parts outside the CDR3, is KAGVTQTPRYLIKTRGQQVTLSCSPISGHRSVSWYQQTPGQGLQFLFEYFSETQRNKGNFPGRFSGRQFSNSRSEMNVSTLELGDSALYLCASSLAWNTGELFFGEGSRLTVL.

This clone was detected a few times. J is TRBJ2-3 and V is TRBV7-2; 9 positions agree with TRBD2. Germline V CDR1 and CDR2: SGHTA, FQGNSA. The CDR3 consists of 14 residues. The junction had 2 bases not matched to a gene; V was cut back by 5 bases and J by 2 bases. The chain's CDR3 is CASSTSGFTDTQYF. DNA for the CDR3: TGTGCCAGCAGCACTAGCGGGTTCACAGATACGCAGTATTTT.

The chain employs TRBV30 and TRBJ2-7; no definite D call. Trimming took 4 bases from V and 6 from J, leaving 16 bases between them. Germline V CDR1 and CDR2: GTSNPN, SVGIG (reference sequence). This CDR3 has 13 amino acids. CDR3 nucleotide sequence: TGTGCCTGGACACCCGCCGGATCACTCGAGCAGTACTTC. Translation: CAWTPAGSLEQYF.

The gene calls are TRBV15 and TRBJ2-2; possibly TRBD2 for D (6 bases). CDR1 LNHNV and CDR2 YYDKDF come from the germline V gene (reference sequence). Trimming pared 1 base from V and 5 bases from J, leaving 11 bases between. The CDR3 is 15 amino acids. CDR3 sequence: CATSRARGLTGELFF. CDR3 nucleotide sequence: TGTGCCACCAGCAGAGCGCGGGGATTAACCGGGGAGCTGTTTTTT.

The rearrangement joins TRBV7-8 to TRBJ2-1; 9 positions match TRBD2. From germline, CDR1 is SGHVS and CDR2 FQNEAQ. Trimming at V came to 1 base and at J to 8 bases, leaving 9 bases not matched to a gene. The CDR3 spans 16 residues. CDR3 bases: TGTGCCAGCAGCTTAGGGGCTAGCGGGGCTGGGGATGAGCAGTTCTTC. Its protein is CASSLGASGAGDEQFF. The complete variable domain, with remaining parts taken from reference TRBV7-8 and TRBJ2-1, reads GAGVSQSPRYKVAKRGQDVALRCDPISGHVSLFWYQQALGQGPEFLTYFQNEAQLDKSGLPSDRFFAERPEGSVSTLKIQRTQQEDSAVYLCASSLGASGAGDEQFFGPGTRLTVL.

V usage is TRBV7-2 and J usage is TRBJ2-7; no definite D call. The germline V gene encodes CDR1 SGHTA and CDR2 FQGNSA. The ends were cut back, 1 base at V and 2 bases at J, with 12 bases in the middle. This CDR3 spans 15 amino acids. The CDR3 spells CASSLGVGPAYEQYF. DNA for the CDR3: TGTGCCAGCAGCTTAGGTGTCGGACCCGCCTACGAGCAGTACTTC.

The chain has TRBV4-3 and TRBJ2-2, with a possible D match to TRBD1 (6 bases). V gave up 2 bases and J gave up 3 bases, with 13 bases separating them. The CDR3 has 16 amino acids. Germline V gene lookup returns CDR1 LGHNA and CDR2 YSLEER. The CDR3 DNA is TGCGCCAGCAGCCAAAACAGGGAAATCTACACCGGGGAGCTGTTTTTT. It yields the protein CASSQNREIYTGELFF.

The chain is built from TRBV5-1 and TRBJ1-1, with a possible D match to TRBD1 (6 bases). Trimming took off 3 bases at V and 1 base at J, with 13 bases between the two ends. CDR3 length: 15 amino acids. Germline CDR1 and CDR2: SGHRS and YFSETQ. The CDR3 region is CASSSVGTPNTEAFF. CDR3 DNA: TGCGCCAGCAGCTCCGTCGGGACACCGAACACTGAAGCTTTCTTT.

This clone appeared a few times. The gene calls are TRBV27 and TRBJ1-1; TRBD1 matches at 8 bases. CDR1 and CDR2 from the germline V gene are MNHEY and SMNVEV (reference sequence). V gave up 2 bases and J gave up 7 bases; unmatched junction bases: 6. This CDR3 has 14 residues. The CDR3 nucleotides read TGTGCCAGCAGTTTAGAAGGACAGGGAGATGAAGCTTTCTTT. Translation: CASSLEGQGDEAFF.